A single sample gave rise to the 20 T cell receptor beta chains below, sequenced in a study of blood T cell repertoires in COVID-19. The table came from immunoSEQ multiplex PCR; TCRdb's copy has only in-frame clones and leaves some out. Of about 150,000 clones in the sample, 80% to 90% are singletons; the top ten hold roughly 7.2%. The sample taken for sequencing was peripheral blood. The receptors originated from a woman aged 45-60 years in a cohort sampled during active or convalescent COVID-19.

This clone was detected a few times. This sequence joins TRBV2 and TRBJ1-1; TRBD1 matches 7 bases. J gave up 5 bases and V 7 bases, and 13 bases lay outside the gene matches. This CDR3 comprises 15 residues. Germline CDR1 reads SNHLY; CDR2 reads FYNNEI. DNA for the CDR3: TGTGCCAGCAAGGGACAGTTAATCCTGGGGACTGAAGCTTTCTTT. Its translation is CASKGQLILGTEAFF.

This clone was counted a single time. V usage is TRBV5-1 and J usage is TRBJ2-7; D perhaps matches TRBD1 (5 bases). Germline CDR1 SGHRS, CDR2 YFSETQ. This CDR3 has 15 amino acids. Trimming left V 3 bases short and J 2 bases short, with 15 bases between. The CDR3 spells CASSSQGRIPYEQYF. The CDR3 DNA follows: TGCGCCAGCAGCTCTCAGGGAAGGATCCCCTACGAGCAGTACTTC. Drawing the rest from reference TRBV5-1 and TRBJ2-7, the complete variable domain is KAGVTQTPRYLIKTRGQQVTLSCSPISGHRSVSWYQQTPGQGLQFLFEYFSETQRNKGNFPGRFSGRQFSNSRSEMNVSTLELGDSALYLCASSSQGRIPYEQYFGPGTRLTVT.

Turning to this clone: The sample holds other DNA sequences that translate to the same CDR3. The rearrangement links TRBV2 to TRBJ1-4; 11 bases agree with TRBD1. This CDR3 is built from 14 residues. Per the germline V gene, CDR1 is SNHLY and CDR2 is FYNNEI. J lost 8 bases, V lost 6 bases, and 5 bases had no gene match. Here the CDR3 DNA reads TGTGCCAGCAGAGACCGGGACAGGGGGGAAAAACTGTTTTTT. Its translation is CASRDRDRGEKLFF.

The chain recombines TRBV11-3 with TRBJ2-2, with D tentatively TRBD1 (6 bases). The V end was cut by 5 bases, the J end by 8 bases, with 18 bases between. Germline lookup yields CDR1 SGHNT and CDR2 YENEEA. This CDR3 spans 15 amino acids. The DNA of the CDR3 is TGTGCCAGCAGCAAACACCCCGGGACATCAGGGGAGCTGTTTTTT. Translated, it gives CASSKHPGTSGELFF.

The rearrangement links TRBV11-2 to TRBJ2-5; D is possibly TRBD2 (6 bases). Trimming removed 5 bases at V and 5 bases at J, with 9 bases between. Germline assignment: CDR1 SGHAT and CDR2 FQNNGV. CDR3 size: 12 residues. CDR3 nucleotide sequence: TGTGCCAGCAGCCGGGACTTTGAGACCCAGTACTTC. It yields the protein CASSRDFETQYF.

The chain links TRBV9 to TRBJ1-2; a possible D gene is TRBD1 (6 bases). From germline, CDR1 is SGDLS and CDR2 YYNGEE. This CDR3 region has 16 residues. Deletions cut 3 bases from V and 5 bases from J, with 20 bases between. CDR3 protein: CASSARAGAPLYGYTF. The CDR3 nucleotides read TGTGCCAGCAGCGCACGGGCAGGGGCGCCCCTATATGGCTACACCTTC.

This chain uses TRBV12-3 or TRBV12-4 with TRBJ1-2, with TRBD1 matching 7 bases. The CDR3 spans 13 residues. V lost 10 bases and J lost 7; bases outside the gene matches: 12. The chain's CDR3 is CANKKGATSGYTF. CDR3 coding DNA: TGTGCCAACAAGAAGGGGGCGACGAGTGGCTACACCTTC.

With regard to this clone: Other DNA sequences of this sample code for an identical CDR3. This CDR3 is CASSQAGGTEAFF. The DNA for the CDR3 is TGTGCCAGCAGCCAAGCGGGGGGAACCGAAGCTTTCTTT. This sequence joins TRBV3-1 (or the pseudogene TRBV3-2) and TRBJ1-1, with a tentative D call TRBD1 (5 bases). CDR1 and CDR2 from the germline V gene are LGHDT and YNNKEL (reference sequence). The ends were cut back, 1 base at V and 8 bases at J, with 11 bases in the middle. The CDR3 covers 13 residues.

This clone has only a few counts. V gene TRBV19 combines with J gene TRBJ1-2; 10 nucleotides align to TRBD1. Germline V gives CDR1 LNHDA, CDR2 SQIVND (reference sequence). The junction had 5 bases not matched to a gene; V was cut back by 6 bases and J by 4 bases. The CDR3 is made up of 14 amino acids. CDR3 DNA sequence: TGTGCCAGTAGGGGGACAGGGGATCTCTATGGCTACACCTTC. Its translation: CASRGTGDLYGYTF. Combining the CDR3 with reference TRBV19 and TRBJ1-2 gives the whole variable domain DGGITQSPKYLFRKEGQNVTLSCEQNLNHDAMYWYRQDPGQGLRLIYYSQIVNDFQKGDIAEGYSVSREKKESFPLTVTSAQKNPTAFYLCASRGTGDLYGYTFGSGTRLTVV.

The chain combines TRBV18 with TRBJ1-2, with 9 bases fitting TRBD1. The CDR3 has 18 residues. Germline V gene data show CDR1 as KGHSH and CDR2 as LQKENI. With V trimmed by 1 base and J by 0 bases, 9 bases remained unmatched. CDR3 sequence: CASSPLGTGRTSNYGYTF. CDR3 in DNA: TGTGCCAGCTCACCACTGGGGACAGGGCGCACATCTAACTATGGCTACACCTTC.

This clone was recorded only once. The chain couples TRBV7-9 to TRBJ1-6, with TRBD1 matching over 10 bases. The germline V gene encodes CDR1 SEHNR and CDR2 FQNEAQ (reference sequence). Trimming at V came to 5 bases and at J to 7 bases, leaving 5 bases not matched to a gene. The CDR3 runs 15 residues. This chain's CDR3 is CASSATGGGNSPLHF. CDR3 sequence (DNA): TGTGCCAGCAGCGCGACAGGGGGCGGCAATTCACCCCTCCACTTT.

The count of this clone is one. The chain is built from TRBV7-2 and TRBJ1-2; 10 nucleotides match TRBD1. The junction had 4 bases not matched to a gene; V was cut back by 6 bases and J by 6 bases. This CDR3 comprises 13 residues. The V gene's germline CDR1 is SGHTA and CDR2 FQGNSA. CDR3 sequence: CASRAGTGDGYTF. CDR3 nucleotide sequence: TGTGCCAGCAGGGCGGGGACAGGGGATGGCTACACCTTC.

This chain connects TRBV30 to TRBJ2-5; TRBD2 aligns across 13 bases. Unmatched junction bases numbered 6, after V lost 7 bases and J lost 1 base. CDR3 size: 15 residues. CDR1 and CDR2 from the germline V gene are GTSNPN and SVGIG (reference sequence). DNA of the CDR3: TGTGCCTCGACGGGACTAGCGGGGCTCCAAGAGACCCAGTACTTC. Protein product: CASTGLAGLQETQYF.

CDR3 sequence reads: CASSLGGAATQYF. CDR3 sequence (DNA): TGTGCCAGCAGCTTGGGCGGAGCCGCGACCCAGTACTTC. V and J are TRBV5-4 and TRBJ2-5; D is ambiguous. Trimming shortened V by 0 bases and J by 7 bases, and 10 bases separated the two germline ends. Germline V CDR1 and CDR2: SGHNT, YYREEE (reference sequence). The CDR3 loop spans 13 amino acids.

The rearrangement joins TRBV3-1 (or the pseudogene TRBV3-2) to TRBJ2-7; TRBD1 might be the D (6 bases). Trimming stripped 3 bases from V and 5 bases from J, with 17 bases between. Germline V CDR1 and CDR2: LGHDT, YNNKEL (reference sequence). There are 15 residues in the CDR3. The CDR3 here is CASSHGPGPGDEQYF. Written as DNA, the CDR3 is TGTGCCAGCAGCCACGGACCGGGTCCAGGGGACGAGCAGTACTTC.

The chain links TRBV5-1 to TRBJ1-2; 7 bases match TRBD1. This CDR3 spans 14 amino acids. Germline trimming cut 7 bases from V and 0 bases from J; bases unmatched to any gene: 6. CDR1 and CDR2 (germline): SGHRS, YFSETQ. CDR3 coding DNA: TGCGCCAGCCACAGGGGTGAAGCTAACTATGGCTACACCTTC. The encoded protein is CASHRGEANYGYTF.

This clone was picked up one time. The chain is built from TRBV6-4 and TRBJ2-3; 10 nucleotides line up with TRBD2. With V trimmed by 5 bases and J by 4 bases, 3 bases remained unmatched. CDR3 length: 14 amino acids. CDR1 is MRHNA and CDR2 is SNTAGT in the germline V gene. The CDR3 region is CASSSGGASDTQYF. CDR3 DNA sequence: TGTGCCAGCAGTAGCGGGGGGGCCTCAGATACGCAGTATTTT.

This chain's CDR3 is CASSEIAGGYNEQFF. The CDR3 DNA sequence: TGTGCCAGCAGTGAAATAGCGGGGGGGTACAATGAGCAGTTCTTC. The chain carries TRBV6-4 and TRBJ2-1, with TRBD2 matching 11 bases. The CDR3 runs to 15 residues. Germline V gene lookup returns CDR1 MRHNA and CDR2 SNTAGT. V shed 3 bases and J 4 bases; nucleotides not matched to a gene: 2.

This sequence joins TRBV5-8 and TRBJ1-2, with TRBD1 as a possible D gene (6 bases). Germline CDR1 reads SGHTS; CDR2 reads YDEGEE. The CDR3 has 16 residues. V lost 4 bases and J lost 3, with 19 bases in between. CDR3 in DNA: TGTGCCAGCAGCCCCCCCGGAAGCGACAGGCACTATGGCTACACCTTC. It is translated as CASSPPGSDRHYGYTF.

This chain uses TRBV4-2 with TRBJ2-5; D perhaps matches TRBD2 (7 bases). The CDR3 spans 16 residues. V lost 1 base, J lost 5 bases, and 17 bases lay in between. Per germline, CDR1 LGHNA and CDR2 YNFKEQ. The CDR3 is CASSQGGGVEPETQYF. In DNA form, the CDR3 reads TGTGCCAGCAGCCAAGGAGGGGGGGTTGAACCCGAGACCCAGTACTTC.